The 22 T cell receptor beta chains reported below all come from one sample, sequenced in a study of T-cell reconstitution after alpha-beta-depleted transplantation in children. Researchers prepared the TCRbeta library using unique molecular identifiers, the study reports. A single record per CDR3 protein comes from TCRdb applying MiXCR to the PCR reads. The table has roughly 570,000 distinct CDR3 sequences, over 20% seen once. The input for sequencing was PBMCs, taken before TCRalphabeta/CD19-depleted stem cell transplant. Receptor source: a boy in the first two years of life with Wiskott-Aldrich syndrome, due to receive a stem cell transplant.

The chain recombines TRBV6-1 with TRBJ2-2, with 13 positions matching TRBD2. Germline V gene data show CDR1 as MNHNS and CDR2 as SASEGT. The CDR3 extends over 15 amino acids. After removal of 10 bases from V and 2 bases from J, the junction contained 4 bases not matched to a gene. CDR3 nucleotide sequence: TGTGCCAATGGACTAGCGGGAGCAAACACCGGGGAGCTGTTTTTT. Its translation: CANGLAGANTGELFF.

The V call is TRBV5-1, the J call TRBJ2-7; D is uncertain. Germline V lookup: CDR1 SGHRS, CDR2 YFSETQ. There are 14 residues in the CDR3. V gave up 5 bases and J gave up 6 bases, with 18 bases separating them. CDR3 amino acids: CASSETAGYGEQYF. CDR3 nucleotide sequence: TGCGCCAGCAGTGAGACGGCCGGGTATGGCGAGCAGTACTTC.

There are a few counts of this clonotype. The chain combines TRBV6-6 with TRBJ2-5; maybe TRBD2 (5 bases). The germline gives CDR1 MNHNY, CDR2 SVGAGI (reference sequence). Deletions cut 6 bases from V and 3 bases from J, with 8 bases between. The CDR3 covers 12 residues. The CDR3 DNA follows: TGTGCCAGCAGACAAGCGGAAGAGACCCAGTACTTC. Translation gives CASRQAEETQYF.

This clonotype was counted only a few times. The chain joins TRBV4-2 to TRBJ2-1; 7 bases are shared with TRBD2. The CDR3 extends over 15 amino acids. With 1 base clipped from V and 2 bases from J, the junction kept 2 bases outside the gene matches. Germline loops: CDR1 LGHNA, CDR2 YNFKEQ. The CDR3 spells CASSQAGGAYNEQFF. CDR3 coding DNA: TGTGCCAGCAGCCAAGCTGGGGGGGCCTACAATGAGCAGTTCTTC.

The rearrangement links TRBV24-1 to TRBJ2-5; no definite D call. Germline values: CDR1 KGHDR, CDR2 SFDVKD. CDR3 length: 15 residues. V was cut by 5 bases and J by 5 bases, with 17 bases left in between. The chain's CDR3 is CATSVLDGGFETQYF. CDR3 in DNA: TGTGCCACCAGTGTCCTGGACGGTGGGTTTGAGACCCAGTACTTC.

The chain recombines TRBV13 with TRBJ2-1, with D hard to call. The CDR3 has 14 residues. Per the germline V gene, CDR1 is PRHDT and CDR2 is FYEKMQ (reference sequence). V lost 1 base to trimming and J lost 7 bases, with 11 bases between them. In DNA, the CDR3 is TGTGCCAGCAGCTTAGAGTCTAGTCTGAATGAGCAGTTCTTC. As protein: CASSLESSLNEQFF. Full variable domain (missing parts from reference TRBV13 and TRBJ2-1): AAGVIQSPRHLIKEKRETATLKCYPIPRHDTVYWYQQGPGQDPQFLISFYEKMQSDKGSIPDRFSAQQFSDYHSELNMSSLELGDSALYFCASSLESSLNEQFFGPGTRLTVL.

The chain has TRBV12-3 or TRBV12-4 and TRBJ1-5, with 9 bases that match TRBD1. V was pared by 6 bases and J by 3 bases, with 6 bases of the junction left unmatched. The CDR3 contains 15 residues. In nucleotides, the CDR3 is TGTGCCAGCAGGCGGACAGGGGCAATCAATCAGCCCCAGCATTTT. Protein: CASRRTGAINQPQHF.

The chain joins TRBV29-1 to TRBJ1-5; 7 bases agree with TRBD1. Germline V CDR1 and CDR2: SQVTM, ANQGSEA. The junction had 5 bases not matched to a gene; V was cut back by 6 bases and J by 3 bases. The CDR3 runs to 13 residues. The CDR3 spells CSVAGGTNQPQHF. In DNA, the CDR3 is TGCAGCGTGGCAGGGGGGACCAATCAGCCCCAGCATTTT.

The chain has TRBV4-2 and TRBJ1-6; 7 bases fit TRBD1. The J segment lost 7 bases and the V segment lost 1 base, leaving 13 bases of the junction unmatched. The CDR3 spans 18 residues. The V gene's germline CDR1 is LGHNA and CDR2 YNFKEQ. CDR3 bases: TGTGCCAGCAGCCAAGCTGCCGACAGGGCTACCCCGAATTCACCCCTCCACTTT. Translated: CASSQAADRATPNSPLHF.

This clonotype was seen a handful of times. As DNA, the CDR3 is TGCGCCAGCAGCTTGGTGGGGCCTAGCGGGATTTCCGAGCAGTTCTTC. This gives the protein CASSLVGPSGISEQFF. The chain is built from TRBV5-1 and TRBJ2-1; 9 bases fit TRBD2. There are 16 residues in the CDR3. CDR1 is SGHRS, CDR2 YFSETQ, per germline. With V trimmed by 0 bases and J by 10 bases, 11 bases remained unmatched.

This clonotype has only a few counts. The V and J genes are TRBV3-1 and TRBJ2-2; 11 bases match TRBD2. This CDR3 spans 18 amino acids. Per germline, CDR1 LGHDT and CDR2 YNNKEL (reference sequence). J lost 0 bases, V lost 4 bases, and 7 bases had no gene match. CDR3 sequence (DNA): TGTGCCAGCAGCCCCAGACTAGCGGGGCTCGCGAACACCGGGGAGCTGTTTTTT. Residues: CASSPRLAGLANTGELFF.

V and J are TRBV27 and TRBJ1-2, with 7 nucleotides matching TRBD1. With 4 bases clipped from V and 2 bases from J, the junction kept 4 bases outside the gene matches. This CDR3 is built from 14 residues. Germline assignment: CDR1 MNHEY and CDR2 SMNVEV (reference sequence). The CDR3 region is CASSSRQGNYGYTF. As DNA, the CDR3 is TGTGCCAGCAGTTCCCGACAGGGAAACTATGGCTACACCTTC.

This chain uses TRBV5-1 with TRBJ2-7; TRBD2 agrees at 13 bases. The CDR3 loop spans 15 amino acids. CDR1 SGHRS and CDR2 YFSETQ come from the germline V gene. The ends lost 4 bases at V and 5 bases at J; junction bases unmatched: 6. The DNA for the CDR3 is TGCGCCAGCAGCCCGTGGACTAGCGGGAGTGACGAGCAGTACTTC. The encoded protein is CASSPWTSGSDEQYF.

This clonotype was seen a few times. The CDR3 loop is CSASVRESTDTQYF. The CDR3 nucleotides read TGCAGTGCTAGTGTGCGGGAGAGCACAGATACGCAGTATTTT. V usage is TRBV20-1 and J usage is TRBJ2-3, with 7 bases aligning to TRBD2. The germline V gene has CDR1 DFQATT and CDR2 SNEGSKA (reference sequence). V dropped 3 bases and J dropped 0; count of bases not matched to a gene: 3. The CDR3 loop spans 14 amino acids.

This rearrangement joins TRBV20-1 to TRBJ2-3, with D perhaps matching TRBD1 (5 bases). V was trimmed by 5 bases and J by 0 bases, leaving 21 bases between them. Germline V gives CDR1 DFQATT, CDR2 SNEGSKA (reference sequence). The CDR3 extends over 17 amino acids. CDR3 nucleotides: TGCAGTGCTCAACGACAGACACTTTCCCTCAGCACAGATACGCAGTATTTT. It encodes CSAQRQTLSLSTDTQYF.

CDR3 in DNA: TGTGCCAGCAGTCCTACACCGGTGAACACTGAAGCTTTCTTT. As protein: CASSPTPVNTEAFF. The J gene is TRBJ1-1, the V gene TRBV12-3 or TRBV12-4; D ambiguous. V lost 5 bases and J 0 bases, leaving 10 bases between the germline ends. The CDR3 spans 14 residues.

In DNA, the CDR3 is TGTGCCAGCAGCGACAGGGTTAGTGCCGGGGAGCTGTTTTTT. It is translated as CASSDRVSAGELFF. The rearrangement joins TRBV27 to TRBJ2-2; 7 nucleotides agree with TRBD1. Unmatched junction bases numbered 7, after V lost 6 bases and J lost 6 bases. CDR3 length equals 14 residues. Germline V gene lookup returns CDR1 MNHEY and CDR2 SMNVEV (reference sequence).

This chain links TRBV28 with TRBJ2-7; 13 nucleotides line up with TRBD2. CDR3 length: 14 residues. Germline assignment: CDR1 MDHEN and CDR2 SYDVKM. V was clipped by 5 bases and J by 8 bases; unmatched bases: 6. CDR3 in amino acids: CASSLGLAGEKQYF. Written as DNA, the CDR3 is TGTGCCAGCAGTCTCGGACTAGCGGGAGAGAAGCAGTACTTC.

The rearrangement joins TRBV2 to TRBJ2-5; TRBD1 matches at 12 bases. Germline lookup yields CDR1 SNHLY and CDR2 FYNNEI. The CDR3 runs 15 residues. The trim removed 6 bases at V and 4 bases at J, leaving 6 bases unmatched. In DNA form, the CDR3 reads TGTGCCAGCAGACCGGGACAGGGGGCCCCAGAGACCCAGTACTTC. Its protein product is CASRPGQGAPETQYF.

This clonotype was observed a handful of times. The CDR3 DNA is TGCAGTGCCCCGAGCGGGAGTGGGTACGAGCAGTACTTC. Amino acid sequence: CSAPSGSGYEQYF. This chain uses TRBV20-1 with TRBJ2-7, with 8 positions matching TRBD2. This CDR3 contains 13 residues. V shed 6 bases, J shed 4 bases, and the junction held 8 bases outside the gene matches. Germline values: CDR1 DFQATT, CDR2 SNEGSKA (reference sequence).

This clonotype was recorded at least ten times. The V and J genes are TRBV6-5 and TRBJ2-7; 7 nucleotides align to TRBD1. The CDR3 has 14 amino acids. With V trimmed by 6 bases and J by 0 bases, 5 bases remained unmatched. The germline gives CDR1 MNHEY, CDR2 SVGAGI. DNA of the CDR3: TGTGCCAGCAGCCGACAGGGAAGCTCCTACGAGCAGTACTTC. This codes for CASSRQGSSYEQYF.

This clonotype was observed at least ten times. The chain recombines TRBV7-2 with TRBJ1-1; D remains unclear. Germline loops: CDR1 SGHTA, CDR2 FQGNSA. The CDR3 spans 13 residues. The ends were cut back, 1 base at V and 1 base at J, with 4 bases in the middle. For the CDR3, the DNA is TGTGCCAGCAGCTTAGAGCGGAACACTGAAGCTTTCTTT. This gives the protein CASSLERNTEAFF.